One TCR beta chain is described in this entry. The antigen is undetermined. Produced via immunoSEQ multiplex PCR; TCRdb's table is partial and in-frame only. The data hold about 160,000 clones, with roughly 89% observed a single time. This CDR3 has 16 amino acids. CDR1 is SGHAT and CDR2 is FQNNGV in the germline V gene. Unmatched junction bases numbered 4, after V lost 1 base and J lost 1 base. The data were taken from a study of cytomegalovirus exposure and HLA in healthy donors. Study context: It was reported in a later analysis that the 120 or so validation repertoires used the same platform as the approximately 600 first-cohort repertoires. Overall study findings and caveats: CMV antigen specificity was confirmed in vitro for a few CMV-associated chains. Reportedly, cytomegalovirus status was diagnosed with high sensitivity and specificity. It was approximately 160 TCR beta chains that were listed as cytomegalovirus-associated.

The chain has TRBV11-2 and TRBJ2-7; the match to TRBD2 covers 10 bases. The clonotype originates from a woman in her late teens or twenties in good health and CMV-seropositive. Sequencing was done on a sample of PBMCs. This CDR3 reads CASSLGRTSGSYEQYF. The CDR3, as DNA: TGTGCCAGCAGCTTAGGTCGGACTAGCGGTTCCTACGAGCAGTACTTC.